The source of this T cell receptor beta chain is a study of control samples from healthy donors and cancer patients. CDR1 and CDR2 (germline): LNHDA, SQIVND (reference sequence). The CDR3 is 13 amino acids. V lost 6 bases and J lost 4, with 13 bases in between. Method: immunoSEQ multiplex PCR; TCRdb's copy keeps in-frame clones and lacks some. This sample has 150,000 or so clones; about 90% occur once, and the top ten carry about 12%. Source material: blood. This clonotype was sampled from a young man in good health. This rearrangement joins TRBV19 to TRBJ2-7, with D tentatively TRBD1 (6 bases). CDR3 sequence: CASSLDRSYEQYF. CDR3 nucleotide sequence: TGTGCCAGTAGCCTAGACAGGTCGTACGAGCAGTACTTC.